The T cell receptor beta chain under discussion was sequenced for a study of Graves' ophthalmopathy and Graves' hyperthyroidism. Study overall: Hyperthyroidism showing no ophthalmopathy within 18 months of follow-up was stable.

General observations from the study: Among expanded thyroid clonotypes above 0.001 frequency, most also occurred in blood.

This clonotype turned up a few times. No antigen is known for it. Amplified material comprised TCR beta CDR3 regions derived from RNA transcripts. The library came from an HTBI-primed first-round RT-PCR and a second-round multiplex PCR. Each CDR3 protein is one row after TCRdb ran MiXCR on the multiplex PCR reads. The table includes about 1.2 million distinct CDR3 sequences, about 38% detected once. Sequenced sample: peripheral blood or thyroid tissue (not recorded which). This TCR derives from an adult man with Graves' hyperthyroidism.

The CDR3 nucleotides are TGCAGTGCTACCCGACAACTCATGAACACTGAAGCTTTCTTT. Residues: CSATRQLMNTEAFF. V and J are TRBV20-1 and TRBJ1-1; D gene uncertain. This CDR3 comprises 14 residues. Trimming pared 4 bases from V and 0 bases from J, leaving 12 bases between. The germline V gene has CDR1 DFQATT and CDR2 SNEGSKA (reference sequence).